This T cell receptor (beta chain) derives from a study of T cell clonality in common variable immunodeficiency. Findings and caveats of the study: Fewer deletions and N-nucleotide insertions were reportedly seen in common variable immunodeficiency TCR beta sequences.

The data were produced by immunoSEQ multiplex PCR, yet TCRdb's version contains in-frame clones alone and is incomplete. The specimen gives 25,000 to 30,000 clones without singletons; the ten biggest hold 3% to 5%. From germline, CDR1 is SGHRS and CDR2 YFSETQ. V was pared by 0 bases and J by 5 bases, with 8 bases of the junction left unmatched. The CDR3 totals 17 residues. This clone was picked up a small number of times. The antigen remains undetermined. The read ends 3 residues shy of where the CDR3 ends; the end is completed using the germline J gene. Reduced serum IgG, IgA and/or IgM plus specific antibody deficiency defined CVID.

The sequence derives from a human donor with common variable immunodeficiency. The rearrangement links TRBV5-1 to TRBJ1-5; 10 bases line up with TRBD1. The source material was peripheral blood mononuclear cells. The covered CDR3 bases are TGCGCCAGCAGCTTGGGTACAGGGACAGGGGTCGATCAGCCC. It is translated as CASSLGTGTGVDQP. The CDR3 reads in full as CASSLGTGTGVDQPQHF. Variable domain in full (rest from reference TRBV5-1 and TRBJ1-5): KAGVTQTPRYLIKTRGQQVTLSCSPISGHRSVSWYQQTPGQGLQFLFEYFSETQRNKGNFPGRFSGRQFSNSRSEMNVSTLELGDSALYLCASSLGTGTGVDQPQHFGDGTRLSIL.